The 22 T cell receptor beta chains in this list originate from one sample, sequenced in a study of OX40 agonist ivuxolimab in advanced cancers. Receptor amplification or capture employed the immunoSEQ multiplex PCR assay. The clones in this table, taken by TCRdb from immuneACCESS, are in-frame only. Not every clone is retained; where verified, under half of the shortfall comes from an unresolved V gene, and the cause of the rest is unknown. This sample has about 89,000 clones in its table, and 86% of those were observed once. Around 6.3% of the sample is in the top ten clones. Sequences were derived from CD4+ or CD8+ T cells sorted from blood, sampled in a trial of the OX40 agonist ivuxolimab. The receptors derive from an adult with an advanced solid tumor such as melanoma, head and neck, liver or kidney cancer.

This clone was seen a handful of times. The CDR3 reads CASSPWTRADNEKLFF. The CDR3 DNA follows: TGTGCCAGCTCTCCTTGGACAAGGGCGGACAATGAAAAACTGTTTTTT. The J gene is TRBJ1-4, the V gene TRBV18, with D possibly being TRBD1 (5 bases). The CDR3 has 16 residues. Trimming shortened V by 6 bases and J by 5 bases, and 19 bases separated the two germline ends. Germline V gene data show CDR1 as KGHSH and CDR2 as LQKENI.

This clone appeared once. The junction departs from the called germline gene at one end, perhaps through a read error. The J gene is TRBJ2-7, the V gene TRBV6-1; 13 nucleotides line up with TRBD2. CDR1 and CDR2 (germline): MNHNS, SASEGT. The CDR3 is made up of 15 amino acids. CDR3 amino acids: CASSEGLAGVYEQYF. CDR3 DNA: TGTGCCAGCAGCGAAGGACTAGCGGGAGTATACGAGCAGTACTTC.

The chain is built from TRBV30 and TRBJ2-5; 10 bases map to TRBD2. This CDR3 is 16 amino acids long. Germline V CDR1 and CDR2: GTSNPN, SVGIG (reference sequence). V gave up 6 bases and J gave up 3 bases; unmatched junction bases: 13. The DNA for the CDR3 is TGTGCCTGTTATTTAAGCGGGAGGGTCCGTGAAGAGACCCAGTACTTC. Its protein product is CACYLSGRVREETQYF.

This chain uses TRBV30 with TRBJ1-1, with D perhaps TRBD1 (5 bases). V was pared by 1 base and J by 11 bases, with 14 bases between. Germline values: CDR1 GTSNPN, CDR2 SVGIG (reference sequence). The CDR3 runs 12 residues. The CDR3 here is CAWSAPGGKAFF. CDR3 nucleotides: TGTGCCTGGAGTGCCCCCGGGGGGAAGGCTTTCTTT.

This clone was seen once. This chain joins TRBV5-1 and TRBJ2-3; 13 bases are a match to TRBD2. CDR1 and CDR2 from the germline V gene are SGHRS and YFSETQ. V shed 4 bases, J shed 6 bases, and the junction held 5 bases outside the gene matches. This CDR3 is built from 15 residues. The CDR3 here is CASSPGLAGLDTQYF. Written as DNA, the CDR3 is TGCGCCAGCAGCCCGGGACTAGCGGGGCTTGATACGCAGTATTTT.

J is TRBJ1-3 and V is TRBV27; 7 nucleotides line up with TRBD1. This CDR3 contains 15 residues. V was clipped by 5 bases and J by 0 bases; unmatched bases: 4. Germline loops: CDR1 MNHEY, CDR2 SMNVEV (reference sequence). The CDR3: CASSRDSFSGNTIYF. CDR3 bases: TGTGCCAGCAGTCGGGACAGCTTCTCTGGAAACACCATATATTTT.

V and J are TRBV7-2 and TRBJ1-2, with unresolved D. V lost 3 bases to trimming and J lost 3 bases, with 11 bases between them. This CDR3 has 14 residues. The germline V gene encodes CDR1 SGHTA and CDR2 FQGNSA. The DNA for the CDR3 is TGTGCCAGCAGCTTCACACGGAACGACTATGGCTACACCTTC. Amino acids: CASSFTRNDYGYTF.

CDR3: CASRPGGASNQPQHF. CDR3 DNA sequence: TGCGCCAGCAGGCCAGGGGGGGCCAGCAATCAGCCCCAGCATTTT. J is TRBJ1-5 and V is TRBV5-1; TRBD1 matches at 7 bases. Germline lookup yields CDR1 SGHRS and CDR2 YFSETQ. CDR3 length: 15 residues. V lost 5 bases to trimming and J lost 1 base; unmatched junction nucleotides: 6.

V and J are TRBV5-1 and TRBJ1-4; no clear D. Trimming took 0 bases from V and 7 from J, leaving 13 bases between them. CDR1 and CDR2 (germline): SGHRS, YFSETQ. The CDR3 is 15 residues long. DNA of the CDR3: TGCGCCAGCAGCTTGGGGCCATGGCGGAGTGAAAAACTGTTTTTT. Amino acids: CASSLGPWRSEKLFF.

This clone is medium-sized. The V gene is TRBV21-1, the J gene TRBJ2-2; the D call of TRBD2 is as the table states it, not checked on the DNA. TRBV21-1 is listed as a pseudogene. The CDR3 sequence is 16 residues long. The CDR3 reads CASSPRKRENTGELFF. CDR3 nucleotides: TGTGCCAGCAGCCCTAGGAAGCGGGAGAACACCGGGGAGCTGTTTTTT.

This chain joins TRBV4-3 and TRBJ1-1; 7 nucleotides align to TRBD1. The V segment lost 0 bases and the J segment 10 bases; nucleotides outside the gene matches: 5. This CDR3 is 13 amino acids long. Per germline, CDR1 LGHNA and CDR2 YSLEER. The CDR3 reads CASSQDLPGGAFF. The CDR3 nucleotides read TGCGCCAGCAGCCAAGATCTCCCAGGGGGAGCTTTCTTT.

The chain uses TRBV6-1 and TRBJ1-5; TRBD1 agrees at 7 bases. CDR1 is MNHNS and CDR2 is SASEGT in the germline V gene. The CDR3 covers 15 residues. Losses at the gene ends were 0 bases for V and 3 bases for J; bases not matched to a gene: 2. The CDR3 sequence: CASSEAGQFNQPQHF. In DNA, the CDR3 is TGTGCCAGCAGTGAAGCGGGACAGTTCAATCAGCCCCAGCATTTT.

Only one count was recorded for this clone. This chain connects TRBV4-1 to TRBJ1-5, with D uncertain. Between the trimmed V and J ends, which lost 3 bases and 7 bases, there was a span of 19 bases. The CDR3 has 16 residues. The V gene's germline CDR1 is MGHRA and CDR2 YSYEKL. The DNA for the CDR3 is TGCGCCAGCAGCCACAAGAGCCTGGAGCGAGGGCAGCCCCAGCATTTT. This gives the protein CASSHKSLERGQPQHF.

The V and J genes are TRBV9 and TRBJ2-1; tentative D call: TRBD1 (5 bases). The CDR3 has 15 amino acids. The V and J ends lost 0 bases and 5 bases respectively, with 12 bases between them. The germline V gene has CDR1 SGDLS and CDR2 YYNGEE. CDR3 sequence (DNA): TGTGCCAGCAGCGTAGAGGGGCAGGCTGACAATGAGCAGTTCTTC. Encoded protein: CASSVEGQADNEQFF. Drawing the rest from reference TRBV9 and TRBJ2-1, the complete variable domain is DSGVTQTPKHLITATGQRVTLRCSPRSGDLSVYWYQQSLDQGLQFLIQYYNGEERAKGNILERFSAQQFPDLHSELNLSSLELGDSALYFCASSVEGQADNEQFFGPGTRLTVL.

The genes are TRBV25-1 and TRBJ1-4; D is uncertain. The CDR3 loop spans 13 amino acids. In germline, CDR1 is MGHDK, CDR2 SYGVNS. V lost 1 base to trimming and J lost 7 bases, with 7 bases between them. CDR3 nucleotides: TGTGCCAGCAGTGAATTTGGATCTGAAAAACTGTTTTTT. Encoded protein: CASSEFGSEKLFF.

This clone was seen once. The chain joins TRBV19 to TRBJ1-1; 9 bases are shared with TRBD1. The CDR3 has 13 amino acids. J gave up 7 bases and V 4 bases, and 4 bases lay outside the gene matches. CDR1 is LNHDA and CDR2 is SQIVND in the germline V gene (reference sequence). CDR3 in amino acids: CASSTTGGFEAFF. CDR3 bases: TGTGCCAGTAGTACAACAGGGGGCTTTGAAGCTTTCTTT.

The CDR3 protein is CASSSKPGAPYEQYF. The DNA for the CDR3 is TGTGCCAGCAGTTCGAAACCTGGGGCCCCCTACGAGCAGTACTTC. The chain has TRBV27 and TRBJ2-7; D might be TRBD1 (5 bases). CDR1 is MNHEY, CDR2 SMNVEV, per germline (reference sequence). The CDR3 spans 15 residues. V dropped 4 bases and J dropped 2 bases, with 15 bases sitting between them.

In regard to this clone: The CDR3 ends on some other residue instead of the conserved phenylalanine or tryptophan, so this is likely a read error. The DNA is omitted, as the CDR3 cannot be located on it reliably, and the CDR3 follows TCRdb's listing. This chain joins TRBV6-5 and TRBJ1-1; no DNA check was done on the table's D call, TRBD1. Germline V gives CDR1 MNHEY, CDR2 SVGAGI. The CDR3 adds up to 13 amino acids, both ends counted. The CDR3 protein is CASSEAWVGRPAT.

The genes are TRBV7-2 and TRBJ2-2; D may be TRBD1 (6 bases). Trimming shortened V by 4 bases and J by 0 bases, and 18 bases separated the two germline ends. This CDR3 contains 18 residues. Germline-derived CDR1 and CDR2 are SGHTA and FQGNSA. DNA for the CDR3: TGTGCCAGCAGCTCACCTGTGTCGGGACAAACGAACACCGGGGAGCTGTTTTTT. Protein product: CASSSPVSGQTNTGELFF. Filled out from reference TRBV7-2 and TRBJ2-2, the complete variable domain reads GAGVSQSPSNKVTEKGKDVELRCDPISGHTALYWYRQSLGQGLEFLIYFQGNSAPDKSGLPSDRFSAERTGGSVSTLTIQRTQQEDSAVYLCASSSPVSGQTNTGELFFGEGSRLTVL.

The V and J genes are TRBV19 and TRBJ2-3, with 7 bases fitting TRBD1. This CDR3 is 16 amino acids long. V lost 5 bases to trimming and J lost 0 bases; unmatched junction nucleotides: 8. Germline V gene lookup returns CDR1 LNHDA and CDR2 SQIVND (reference sequence). The CDR3 loop reads CASSPVDRRSTDTQYF. As DNA, the CDR3 is TGTGCCAGTAGTCCTGTGGACAGGCGGAGCACAGATACGCAGTATTTT.

This clone was detected only once. This chain links TRBV19 with TRBJ2-3, with D possibly TRBD2 on 7 matching bases. V lost 0 bases to trimming and J lost 6 bases, with 13 bases between them. The CDR3 extends over 15 amino acids. Germline V gene sequence: CDR1 LNHDA, CDR2 SQIVND (reference sequence). The CDR3 loop reads CASSIDGGQADTQYF. In nucleotides, the CDR3 is TGTGCCAGTAGTATAGACGGGGGGCAGGCTGATACGCAGTATTTT.

The chain has TRBV14 and TRBJ1-2; TRBD1 might be the D (6 bases). Trimming took off 2 bases at V and 6 bases at J, with 16 bases between the two ends. The CDR3 totals 15 residues. Germline values: CDR1 SGHDN, CDR2 FVKESK. The CDR3 nucleotides are TGTGCCAGCAGCCAATTTGAAGGGGGAGGCGATGGCTACACCTTC. Its translation is CASSQFEGGGDGYTF.